The rows below give T cell receptor beta chains drawn from one sample of a study of blood T cell repertoires in COVID-19. Produced via immunoSEQ multiplex PCR; TCRdb's table is partial and in-frame only. The sample includes approximately 170,000 clones, about 83% of them seen just once. Sequencing was performed on peripheral blood. These receptors all come from a woman of 80 years or more with acute or convalescent COVID-19. Both conserved end residues are part of each CDR3. A D gene is named only where the DNA matches it firmly. Expanded clones are given a class, and other clones once, few, many or no size at all.

J gene: TRBJ1-1; clone size: -; D gene: -; V gene: TRBV6-5; CDR3 protein: CASSYGRNTEAFF; CDR3 DNA: TGTGCCAGCAGTTACGGGCGGAACACTGAAGCTTTCTTT
J gene: TRBJ1-5; clone size: -; D gene: -; V gene: TRBV7-2; CDR3 protein: CASSFGGNQPQHF; CDR3 DNA: TGTGCCAGCAGCTTTGGGGGGAATCAGCCCCAGCATTTT
J gene: TRBJ1-2; clone size: -; D gene: TRBD1; V gene: TRBV28; CDR3 protein: CASIPSGGGYGYTF; CDR3 DNA: TGTGCCAGCATTCCTTCAGGGGGCGGCTATGGCTACACCTTC
J gene: TRBJ1-6; clone size: once; D gene: -; V gene: TRBV11-2; CDR3 protein: CASSSAWGRSNSPLHF; CDR3 DNA: TGTGCCAGCAGCTCGGCTTGGGGCAGGTCCAATTCACCCCTCCACTTT
J gene: TRBJ1-2; clone size: -; D gene: -; V gene: TRBV5-8; CDR3 protein: CASSSTSNYGYTF; CDR3 DNA: TGTGCCAGCAGCTCGACAAGTAACTATGGCTACACCTTC
J gene: TRBJ1-2; clone size: -; D gene: TRBD1; V gene: TRBV9; CDR3 protein: CASSVFPGQGAGYTF; CDR3 DNA: TGTGCCAGCAGCGTGTTCCCGGGACAGGGGGCTGGCTACACCTTC
J gene: TRBJ2-7; clone size: -; D gene: TRBD2; V gene: TRBV10-3; CDR3 protein: CAISGGTSGKGYEQYF; CDR3 DNA: TGTGCCATCAGTGGGGGGACTAGCGGGAAAGGTTACGAGCAGTACTTC
J gene: TRBJ2-3; clone size: -; D gene: -; V gene: TRBV6-4; CDR3 protein: CASSAWQGTIRPDTQYF; CDR3 DNA: TGTGCCAGCAGTGCCTGGCAGGGGACCATACGCCCAGATACGCAGTATTTT
J gene: TRBJ1-2; clone size: -; D gene: TRBD1; V gene: TRBV28; CDR3 protein: CASSPPPQGVVGYTF; CDR3 DNA: TGTGCCAGCAGTCCCCCACCCCAGGGGGTAGTCGGCTACACCTTC
J gene: TRBJ1-3; clone size: -; D gene: TRBD1; V gene: TRBV3-1/TRBV3-2; CDR3 protein: CASSQVQAGGTIYF; CDR3 DNA: TGTGCCAGCAGCCAAGTTCAAGCAGGGGGCACCATATATTTT
J gene: TRBJ1-2; clone size: -; D gene: TRBD1; V gene: TRBV19; CDR3 protein: CASGQGSLYGYTF; CDR3 DNA: TGTGCCAGTGGACAGGGGTCTTTGTATGGCTACACCTTC
J gene: TRBJ1-2; clone size: -; D gene: -; V gene: TRBV7-2; CDR3 protein: CASSPRGVYGYTF; CDR3 DNA: TGTGCCAGCAGCCCTAGGGGTGTTTATGGCTACACCTTC
J gene: TRBJ2-7; clone size: -; D gene: TRBD1; V gene: TRBV28; CDR3 protein: CASSQAPGQGLEQYF; CDR3 DNA: TGTGCCAGCAGTCAAGCGCCGGGACAGGGGCTCGAGCAGTACTTC
J gene: TRBJ1-1; clone size: -; D gene: -; V gene: TRBV19; CDR3 protein: CASSTWDTNTEAFF; CDR3 DNA: TGTGCCAGTAGTACCTGGGACACGAACACTGAAGCTTTCTTT
J gene: TRBJ2-5; clone size: -; D gene: TRBD2; V gene: TRBV4-2; CDR3 protein: CASSQAQLAGTLYQETQYF; CDR3 DNA: TGTGCCAGCAGCCAAGCCCAACTAGCGGGGACCTTGTACCAAGAGACCCAGTACTTC
J gene: TRBJ1-1; clone size: -; D gene: -; V gene: TRBV3-1/TRBV3-2; CDR3 protein: CASSQAGGTNHWEF; CDR3 DNA: TGTGCCAGCAGCCAAGCGGGGGGCACCAACCATTGGGAATTT
J gene: TRBJ2-2; clone size: -; D gene: TRBD1; V gene: TRBV23-1; CDR3 protein: CAARQGRPGELFF; CDR3 DNA: TGCGCCGCCCGACAGGGGCGCCCCGGGGAGCTGTTTTTT
J gene: TRBJ2-3; clone size: -; D gene: TRBD2; V gene: TRBV5-1; CDR3 protein: CASSLGSGVPHTDTQYF; CDR3 DNA: TGCGCCAGCAGCTTAGGCAGCGGGGTCCCTCACACAGATACGCAGTATTTT
J gene: TRBJ1-2; clone size: -; D gene: -; V gene: TRBV5-8; CDR3 protein: CASSFMTAIPNYGYTF; CDR3 DNA: TGTGCCAGCAGCTTTATGACAGCGATTCCTAACTATGGCTACACCTTC
J gene: TRBJ2-1; clone size: -; D gene: -; V gene: TRBV24-1; CDR3 protein: CATSDLTVEQFF; CDR3 DNA: TGTGCCACCAGTGATTTGACAGTTGAGCAGTTCTTC
J gene: TRBJ1-1; clone size: -; D gene: TRBD1; V gene: TRBV7-8; CDR3 protein: CASSWGTVTKSEAFF; CDR3 DNA: TGTGCCAGCAGCTGGGGGACAGTGACGAAGAGTGAAGCTTTCTTT
J gene: TRBJ1-2; clone size: -; D gene: TRBD1; V gene: TRBV25-1; CDR3 protein: CASSHKGALRGYTF; CDR3 DNA: TGTGCCAGCAGTCATAAGGGGGCGCTTAGGGGCTACACCTTC
J gene: TRBJ2-5; clone size: -; D gene: -; V gene: TRBV19; CDR3 protein: CASSIDQDREETQYF; CDR3 DNA: TGTGCCAGTAGTATTGATCAGGACAGAGAAGAGACCCAGTACTTC
J gene: TRBJ1-2; clone size: once; D gene: -; V gene: TRBV29-1; CDR3 protein: CSVEPGNYGYTF; CDR3 DNA: TGCAGCGTTGAACCGGGGAACTATGGCTACACCTTC
J gene: TRBJ1-5; clone size: -; D gene: -; V gene: TRBV19; CDR3 protein: CASSIRWTAYSNQPQHF; CDR3 DNA: TGTGCCAGTAGTATTAGATGGACAGCGTATAGCAATCAGCCCCAGCATTTT
J gene: TRBJ2-5; clone size: -; D gene: -; V gene: TRBV19; CDR3 protein: CASSRFDTKQETQYF; CDR3 DNA: TGTGCCAGTAGTCGCTTCGACACGAAACAAGAGACCCAGTACTTC
J gene: TRBJ1-4; clone size: few; D gene: -; V gene: TRBV4-1; CDR3 protein: CASSQDREVDEKLFF; CDR3 DNA: TGCGCCAGCAGCCAAGACCGGGAGGTGGATGAAAAACTGTTTTTT
J gene: TRBJ1-5; clone size: -; D gene: TRBD1; V gene: TRBV9; CDR3 protein: CASSVDAGGQPQHF; CDR3 DNA: TGTGCCAGCAGCGTAGATGCAGGGGGTCAGCCCCAGCATTTT
J gene: TRBJ2-3; clone size: -; D gene: -; V gene: TRBV30; CDR3 protein: CAWSVPGNTQYF; CDR3 DNA: TGTGCCTGGAGTGTACCAGGGAATACGCAGTATTTT
J gene: TRBJ1-2; clone size: few; D gene: -; V gene: TRBV28; CDR3 protein: CASSSETYGYTF; CDR3 DNA: TGTGCCAGCAGTTCAGAAACATATGGCTACACCTTC
J gene: TRBJ1-6; clone size: -; D gene: -; V gene: TRBV2; CDR3 protein: CASSEGGPADSPLHF; CDR3 DNA: TGTGCCAGCAGTGAAGGAGGGCCGGCCGATTCACCCCTCCACTTT
J gene: TRBJ2-7; clone size: once; D gene: -; V gene: TRBV4-3; CDR3 protein: CASSQERVGGSYEQYF; CDR3 DNA: TGCGCCAGCAGCCAAGAACGTGTGGGAGGCTCCTACGAGCAGTACTTC
J gene: TRBJ2-1; clone size: -; D gene: TRBD2; V gene: TRBV6-1; CDR3 protein: CASSVAGGSYNEQFF; CDR3 DNA: TGTGCCAGCAGTGTAGCGGGAGGCTCCTACAATGAGCAGTTCTTC
J gene: TRBJ2-2; clone size: -; D gene: TRBD2; V gene: TRBV5-1; CDR3 protein: CASSLLLAGGNTGELFF; CDR3 DNA: TGCGCCAGCAGCTTGTTACTAGCGGGAGGGAACACCGGGGAGCTGTTTTTT
J gene: TRBJ1-4; clone size: -; D gene: -; V gene: TRBV29-1; CDR3 protein: CSVESPGEKLFF; CDR3 DNA: TGCAGCGTCGAAAGCCCGGGTGAAAAACTGTTTTTT
J gene: TRBJ2-1; clone size: -; D gene: -; V gene: TRBV7-6; CDR3 protein: CASSLGRGPYNEQFF; CDR3 DNA: TGTGCCAGCAGCCTTGGCAGGGGCCCCTACAATGAGCAGTTCTTC
J gene: TRBJ1-1; clone size: once; D gene: -; V gene: TRBV7-9; CDR3 protein: CASSKFLQPRQSKNTEAFF; CDR3 DNA: TGTGCCAGCAGCAAATTCTTACAACCTAGACAGTCCAAGAACACTGAAGCTTTCTTT
J gene: TRBJ1-6; clone size: -; D gene: -; V gene: TRBV28; CDR3 protein: CASSLRASPLHF; CDR3 DNA: TGTGCCAGCAGTTTGAGGGCTTCACCCCTCCACTTT
J gene: TRBJ2-2; clone size: -; D gene: TRBD1; V gene: TRBV6-1; CDR3 protein: CASSEQAGGDGELFF; CDR3 DNA: TGTGCCAGCAGTGAACAGGCAGGGGGCGACGGGGAGCTGTTTTTT
J gene: TRBJ2-7; clone size: -; D gene: -; V gene: TRBV10-3; CDR3 protein: CAISDFSEDEQYF; CDR3 DNA: TGTGCCATCAGTGATTTTAGCGAGGACGAGCAGTACTTC
J gene: TRBJ1-1; clone size: -; D gene: -; V gene: TRBV5-1; CDR3 protein: CASSSSGSGGTEAFF; CDR3 DNA: TGCGCCAGCAGCTCCTCGGGTAGTGGCGGCACTGAAGCTTTCTTT
J gene: TRBJ1-1; clone size: -; D gene: TRBD1; V gene: TRBV5-5; CDR3 protein: CASSLGTGTLNTEAFF; CDR3 DNA: TGTGCCAGCAGCTTGGGGACAGGGACCTTGAACACTGAAGCTTTCTTT
J gene: TRBJ1-1; clone size: few; D gene: TRBD1; V gene: TRBV10-3; CDR3 protein: CAIRQGAGNTEAFF; CDR3 DNA: TGTGCCATAAGACAGGGGGCGGGGAACACTGAAGCTTTCTTT
J gene: TRBJ1-4; clone size: -; D gene: -; V gene: TRBV5-6; CDR3 protein: CASSLDTNEKLFF; CDR3 DNA: TGTGCCAGCAGCTTGGACACGAATGAAAAACTGTTTTTT
J gene: TRBJ1-1; clone size: -; D gene: -; V gene: TRBV28; CDR3 protein: CASSLTETEAFF; CDR3 DNA: TGTGCCAGCAGTTTAACAGAGACTGAAGCTTTCTTT
J gene: TRBJ1-3; clone size: -; D gene: TRBD1; V gene: TRBV6-1; CDR3 protein: CASSATRGHSGNTIYF; CDR3 DNA: TGTGCCAGCAGTGCAACCAGGGGGCATTCTGGAAACACCATATATTTT
J gene: TRBJ2-7; clone size: -; D gene: -; V gene: TRBV15; CDR3 protein: CATSRGQATYEQYF; CDR3 DNA: TGTGCCACCAGCAGAGGACAGGCTACTTACGAGCAGTACTTC
J gene: TRBJ1-2; clone size: -; D gene: TRBD1; V gene: TRBV4-1; CDR3 protein: CASSQQQGALRGYTF; CDR3 DNA: TGCGCCAGCAGCCAGCAACAGGGGGCCCTTCGGGGCTACACCTTC
J gene: TRBJ2-7; clone size: -; D gene: TRBD2; V gene: TRBV6-2/TRBV6-3; CDR3 protein: CASSYWAGRGEQYF; CDR3 DNA: TGTGCCAGCAGTTACTGGGCAGGGAGGGGCGAGCAGTACTTC
J gene: TRBJ1-6; clone size: -; D gene: -; V gene: TRBV4-3; CDR3 protein: CASSQGVDSPLHF; CDR3 DNA: TGCGCCAGCAGCCAAGGAGTCGATTCACCCCTCCACTTT
J gene: TRBJ2-2; clone size: -; D gene: TRBD1; V gene: TRBV9; CDR3 protein: CASSHGQGAGELFF; CDR3 DNA: TGTGCCAGCAGCCACGGTCAGGGGGCCGGGGAGCTGTTTTTT
J gene: TRBJ1-1; clone size: -; D gene: -; V gene: TRBV12-3/TRBV12-4; CDR3 protein: CASSFMGDTEAFF; CDR3 DNA: TGTGCCAGCAGTTTTATGGGAGACACTGAAGCTTTCTTT
J gene: TRBJ1-1; clone size: -; D gene: TRBD1; V gene: TRBV4-1; CDR3 protein: CASSQETGGVTEAFF; CDR3 DNA: TGCGCCAGCAGCCAAGAAACAGGGGGTGTGACTGAAGCTTTCTTT
J gene: TRBJ1-2; clone size: -; D gene: TRBD1; V gene: TRBV19; CDR3 protein: CASSTGTAPVDF; CDR3 DNA: TGTGCCAGTAGTACCGGGACAGCACCCGTTGATTTC
J gene: TRBJ1-2; clone size: -; D gene: TRBD1; V gene: TRBV4-1; CDR3 protein: CASSQDRGRSYGYTF; CDR3 DNA: TGCGCCAGCAGCCAAGACAGGGGGCGCAGCTATGGCTACACCTTC
J gene: TRBJ1-1; clone size: -; D gene: -; V gene: TRBV2; CDR3 protein: CASSEFRGEAFF; CDR3 DNA: TGTGCCAGCAGTGAATTCAGGGGTGAAGCTTTCTTT
J gene: TRBJ2-2; clone size: -; D gene: TRBD2; V gene: TRBV5-4; CDR3 protein: CASSLGLAGTGELFF; CDR3 DNA: TGTGCCAGCAGCTTGGGACTAGCGGGAACCGGGGAGCTGTTTTTT
J gene: TRBJ2-7; clone size: -; D gene: TRBD1; V gene: TRBV3-1/TRBV3-2; CDR3 protein: CASSQGGTATIEQYF; CDR3 DNA: TGTGCCAGCAGCCAAGGGGGGACAGCAACAATCGAGCAGTACTTC